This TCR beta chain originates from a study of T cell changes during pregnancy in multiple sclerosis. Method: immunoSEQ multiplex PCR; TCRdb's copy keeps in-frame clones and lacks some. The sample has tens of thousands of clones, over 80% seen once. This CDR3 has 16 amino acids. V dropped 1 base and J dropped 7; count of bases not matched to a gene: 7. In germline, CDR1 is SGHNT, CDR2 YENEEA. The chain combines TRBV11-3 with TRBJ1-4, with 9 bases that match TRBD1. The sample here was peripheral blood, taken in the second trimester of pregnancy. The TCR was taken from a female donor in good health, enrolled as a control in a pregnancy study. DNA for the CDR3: TGTGCCAGCAGCTTAGGGAGCCGACAGGGGGGTGAAAAACTGTTTTTT. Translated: CASSLGSRQGGEKLFF.